This section outlines one T cell receptor beta chain sequence together with its context. Methods used by the authors: From reference gene primer amplification, estimates of nucleated cell counts were derived. The method was immunoSEQ multiplex PCR; TCRdb's version includes in-frame clones alone and lacks a portion of them. The V and J calls and clone size come from that table; D and trimming were worked out from the DNA. Here the sample spans about 140,000 clones, 81% being singletons. With 0 bases clipped from V and 2 bases from J, the junction kept 5 bases outside the gene matches. The CDR3 has 15 residues. Germline values: CDR1 SGHKS, CDR2 YYEKEE (reference sequence). This sample was taken from a study of blood T cell repertoires in COVID-19.

The sequence was obtained from a human donor in a cohort sampled during active COVID-19. Sequences were obtained from peripheral blood. J is TRBJ2-7 and V is TRBV5-5, with TRBD1 matching over 7 bases. Here the CDR3 DNA reads TGTGCCAGCAGCTTGGTTCGGGACAGTCCCTACGAGCAGTACTTC. Translating gives CASSLVRDSPYEQYF.